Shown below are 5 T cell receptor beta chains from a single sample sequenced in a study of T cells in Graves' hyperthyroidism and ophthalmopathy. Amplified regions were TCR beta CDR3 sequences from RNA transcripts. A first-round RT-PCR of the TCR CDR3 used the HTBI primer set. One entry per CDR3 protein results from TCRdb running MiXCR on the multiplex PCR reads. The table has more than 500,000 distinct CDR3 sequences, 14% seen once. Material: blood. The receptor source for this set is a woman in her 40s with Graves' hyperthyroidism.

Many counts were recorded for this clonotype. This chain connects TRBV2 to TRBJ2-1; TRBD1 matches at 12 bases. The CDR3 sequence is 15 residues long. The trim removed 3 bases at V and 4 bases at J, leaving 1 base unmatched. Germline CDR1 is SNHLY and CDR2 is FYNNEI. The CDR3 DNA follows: TGTGCCAGCAGTGAGGGACAGGGGGCGTACAATGAGCAGTTCTTC. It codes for CASSEGQGAYNEQFF.

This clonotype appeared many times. CDR3 coding DNA: TGTGCCAGCACCACGACTAGTTCCTCCCATGAGCAGTTCTTC. The encoded protein is CASTTTSSSHEQFF. The chain is built from TRBV7-9 and TRBJ2-1; D possibly corresponds to TRBD2 (6 bases). CDR1 is SEHNR and CDR2 is FQNEAQ in the germline V gene (reference sequence). The CDR3 length is 14 residues. V lost 7 bases to trimming and J lost 8 bases, with 18 bases between them. Using reference TRBV7-9 and TRBJ2-1 for the parts outside the CDR3, the full variable domain is DTGVSQNPRHKITKRGQNVTFRCDPISEHNRLYWYRQTLGQGPEFLTYFQNEAQLEKSRLLSDRFSAERPKGSFSTLEIQRTEQGDSAMYLCASTTTSSSHEQFFGPGTRLTVL.

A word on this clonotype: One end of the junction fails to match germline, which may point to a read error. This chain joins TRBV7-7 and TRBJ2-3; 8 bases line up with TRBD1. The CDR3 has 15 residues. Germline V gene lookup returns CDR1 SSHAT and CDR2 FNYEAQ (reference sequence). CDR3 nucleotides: TGTGCTAGCAGCCAAGGGACAGGACTCACAGATACGCAGTATTTT. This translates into CASSQGTGLTDTQYF.

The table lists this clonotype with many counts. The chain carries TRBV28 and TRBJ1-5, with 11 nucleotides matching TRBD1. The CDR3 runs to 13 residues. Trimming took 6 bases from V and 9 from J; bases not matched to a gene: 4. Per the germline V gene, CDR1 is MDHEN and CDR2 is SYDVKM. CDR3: CASRGQGGRPQHF. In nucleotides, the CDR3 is TGTGCCAGCAGGGGACAGGGGGGTCGGCCCCAGCATTTT.

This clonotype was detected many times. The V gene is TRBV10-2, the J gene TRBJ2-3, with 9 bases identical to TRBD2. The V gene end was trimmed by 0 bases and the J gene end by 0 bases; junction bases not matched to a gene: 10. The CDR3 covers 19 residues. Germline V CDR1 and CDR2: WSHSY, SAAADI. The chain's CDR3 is CASSESMTSGRSSTDTQYF. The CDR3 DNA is TGCGCCAGCAGTGAGTCCATGACTAGCGGAAGATCTAGCACAGATACGCAGTATTTT.